This T cell receptor (beta chain) comes out of a study of cytomegalovirus exposure and HLA in healthy donors. Use of 60 Vbeta and 13 Jbeta primers characterized the PCR. Assay: immunoSEQ multiplex PCR; the TCRdb copy retains only in-frame clones and omits some. The sample has fewer than 150,000 clones; 80% are singletons. Germline CDR1 is MNHEY and CDR2 is SMNVEV (reference sequence). V dropped 9 bases and J dropped 5; count of bases not matched to a gene: 5. The CDR3 runs 13 residues. This chain uses TRBV27 with TRBJ2-3; 10 nucleotides match TRBD2. This sequence originates from a man aged 25 to 45 in good health and CMV-seronegative. The specimen was PBMCs. The CDR3 DNA sequence: TGTGCCAGTAAATCTAGCGGGAGAGATACGCAGTATTTT. As protein: CASKSSGRDTQYF.